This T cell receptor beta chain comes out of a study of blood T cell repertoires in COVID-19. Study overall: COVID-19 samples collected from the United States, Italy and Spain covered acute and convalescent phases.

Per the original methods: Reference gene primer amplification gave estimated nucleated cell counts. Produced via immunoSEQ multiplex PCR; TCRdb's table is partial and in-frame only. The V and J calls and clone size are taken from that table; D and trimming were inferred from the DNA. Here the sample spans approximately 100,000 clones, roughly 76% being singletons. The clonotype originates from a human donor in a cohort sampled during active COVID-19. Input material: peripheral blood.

CDR3 in DNA: TGTGCCAGCAGTTACGTAGGATACGGGGAGGCGTGGGAGCAGTTCTTC. Translating gives CASSYVGYGEAWEQFF. The chain uses TRBV6-5 and TRBJ2-1, with D possibly matching TRBD2 (6 bases). V lost 2 bases and J lost 10, with 21 bases in between. The CDR3 covers 16 residues. Germline V gene data show CDR1 as MNHEY and CDR2 as SVGAGI.